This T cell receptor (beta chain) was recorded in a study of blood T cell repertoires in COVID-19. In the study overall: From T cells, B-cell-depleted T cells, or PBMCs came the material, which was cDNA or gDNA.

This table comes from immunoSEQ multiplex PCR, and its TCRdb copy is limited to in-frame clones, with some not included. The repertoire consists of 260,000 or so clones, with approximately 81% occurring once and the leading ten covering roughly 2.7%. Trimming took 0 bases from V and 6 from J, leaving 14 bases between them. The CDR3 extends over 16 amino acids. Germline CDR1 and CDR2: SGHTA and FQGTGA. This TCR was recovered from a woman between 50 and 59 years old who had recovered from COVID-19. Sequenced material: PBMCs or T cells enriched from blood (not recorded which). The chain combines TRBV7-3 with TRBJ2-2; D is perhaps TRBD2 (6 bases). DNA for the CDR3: TGTGCCAGCAGCTTAACCCCTCGGGGGATCCCCGGGGAGCTGTTTTTT. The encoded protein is CASSLTPRGIPGELFF.